Listed below are T cell receptor beta chains from one sample, sequenced in a study of regulatory T cells in long-lasting Graves disease. TCRdb reanalysed the multiplex PCR reads using MiXCR and keeps one entry per CDR3 protein. In the table there are approximately 560,000 distinct CDR3 sequences, about 15% of which are singletons. These sequences were also reported in another study, on T cells in Graves' hyperthyroidism and ophthalmopathy.

The sequencing here drew on peripheral blood mononuclear cells (PBMCs), taken at new diagnosis, from a patient treated with antithyroid drugs. These receptors came from a man aged 18 to 30 with Graves disease. CDR3s leave out the opening cysteine and the closing phenylalanine or tryptophan. The order of the fields is CDR3 protein, J gene, V gene, clone size. Size is omitted from some rows. Given values are once, few, many or a class for expanded clones.

ASSQESQGYSYEQY	TRBJ2-7	TRBV4-2	-
ASSITGREDQPQH	TRBJ1-5	TRBV19	few
AWGGGTTGDEQY	TRBJ2-7	TRBV30	few
ASAKSDRFYEQY	TRBJ2-7	TRBV12-3/TRBV12-4	few
SAREDGNTEAF	TRBJ1-1	TRBV20-1	-
ASRGGGNYDYEQY	TRBJ2-7	TRBV5-1	-
ASSWDGEAF	TRBJ1-1	TRBV6-2/TRBV6-3	many
ASSYSLGRDNNEQF	TRBJ2-1	TRBV6-9	-
ASIPGLAGNGELF	TRBJ2-2	TRBV7-3	-
ASSLGLTSSSPLH	TRBJ1-6	TRBV27	many
ASSLGPGGSNQPQH	TRBJ1-5	TRBV5-1	many
ASSVDRDRGVSYEQY	TRBJ2-7	TRBV4-1	-
ASSQITGGHTEAF	TRBJ1-1	TRBV4-2	few
SVEYGTYEQY	TRBJ2-7	TRBV29-1	many
ASSYPGLGYT	TRBJ1-2	TRBV7-9	few
ASSYGGAPTGELF	TRBJ2-2	TRBV6-5	-
ARGLVPTSNEQF	TRBJ2-1	TRBV2	many
ASSEEEIQY	TRBJ2-5	TRBV5-4	-
ASSRPPGQSSYEQY	TRBJ2-7	TRBV11-2	few
ASSLAGQSTEAF	TRBJ1-1	TRBV5-1	many
ASSLGGGRYQETQY	TRBJ2-5	TRBV7-8	few
ASSQTPNTEAF	TRBJ1-1	TRBV7-9	many
ASSFRGEQY	TRBJ2-7	TRBV7-9	many
ASSQGEGANYGYT	TRBJ1-2	TRBV3-1	-
SASPYNTEAF	TRBJ1-1	TRBV20-1	-
ASSLAGGSFANTGELF	TRBJ2-2	TRBV5-1	-
ASRERLAGGGYEQF	TRBJ2-1	TRBV6-1	few
AWSTLAGVYEQY	TRBJ2-7	TRBV30	-
ASSPYNGLTGTGELF	TRBJ2-2	TRBV19	once
ASTGRHSNTGELF	TRBJ2-2	TRBV2	-
ASGQLGVSYEQY	TRBJ2-7	TRBV19	once
ASTIIGQGDWPQH	TRBJ1-5	TRBV19	-
ASSVASREFYEQF	TRBJ2-1	TRBV9	few
ASSFTLNTGELF	TRBJ2-2	TRBV12-3/TRBV12-4	many
ASRTGSEATYNEQF	TRBJ2-1	TRBV5-1	many
ASIASSGRRTGELF	TRBJ2-2	TRBV12-3/TRBV12-4	many
ASNYRFSYEQY	TRBJ2-7	TRBV3-1	few
ATLRQSPLTDTQY	TRBJ2-3	TRBV27	many
ASSPEGGTDTQY	TRBJ2-3	TRBV5-1	many
ASTLGRETQY	TRBJ2-5	TRBV10-2	-
ASSLVPAGHYGYT	TRBJ1-2	TRBV12-3/TRBV12-4	many
ASTLGTGVGYT	TRBJ1-2	TRBV28	many
ASSPTRTTLYGYT	TRBJ1-2	TRBV6-1	many
ASSSHPPAYNEQF	TRBJ2-1	TRBV12-3/TRBV12-4	few
ASSHLSQREVLPYEQY	TRBJ2-7	TRBV3-1	many
ASSGPGTRNTEAF	TRBJ1-1	TRBV9	many
ASSLNTGGLF	TRBJ2-2	TRBV2	-